The clone carrying this TCR beta chain was picked up many times. Its target is unknown. These data originate in a study of T-cell reconstitution after alpha-beta-depleted transplantation in children. Study-wide findings and caveats: T-cell numbers and diversity, one year after transplant, stemmed largely from T cells that were newly produced. Several hundred expanded graft clones reportedly were the source of alpha-beta T cells about two months after transplant. Some patients' high day-60 TCRbeta diversity was attributed to recipient cells surviving conditioning.

The authors prepared the TCRbeta library with unique molecular identifiers. Each CDR3 protein is one row after TCRdb ran MiXCR on the PCR reads. The table includes hundreds of thousands of distinct CDR3 sequences, less than 15% detected once. The length of the CDR3 is 13 residues. Germline-derived CDR1 and CDR2 are SGHVS and FQNEAQ. V lost 5 bases to trimming and J lost 0 bases, with 7 bases between them. The V call is TRBV7-8, the J call TRBJ2-5; possibly TRBD1 for D (6 bases). The specimen comprised PBMCs, sampled before TCRalphabeta/CD19-depleted stem cell transplant. This receptor was taken from a girl aged 2 to 10 with congenital amegakaryocytic thrombocytopenia, due to receive a stem cell transplant. CDR3 region: CASSRDNQETQYF. The CDR3 nucleotides are TGTGCCAGCAGCCGGGACAACCAAGAGACCCAGTACTTC.